Described below is a single TCR beta chain sequence and its context. Antigen unknown. Distinct nucleotide sequences in the sample also encode this CDR3. TCRdb keeps only in-frame clones here, not all; method: immunoSEQ multiplex PCR. The sample carries 110,000 or so clones, approximately 84% recorded once. The data stem from a study of radiotherapy plus CTLA-4 blockade in lung cancer. Study-level findings and limits: Once radiotherapy plus ipilimumab had been given, TCR clones derived from tumor expanded in blood.

Per the germline V gene, CDR1 is SGHRS and CDR2 is YFSETQ. Trimming took off 0 bases at V and 3 bases at J, with 12 bases between the two ends. This CDR3 contains 16 residues. The receptor was derived from a human donor with non-small cell lung cancer who had a partial response to radiotherapy plus ipilimumab. The sample consisted of peripheral blood, taken from a patient treated with radiotherapy plus ipilimumab. This chain joins TRBV5-1 and TRBJ2-2; D remains ambiguous. The DNA of the CDR3 is TGCGCCAGCAGCTTGGGTTTGGCAGAAGACACCGGGGAGCTGTTTTTT. Residues: CASSLGLAEDTGELFF.